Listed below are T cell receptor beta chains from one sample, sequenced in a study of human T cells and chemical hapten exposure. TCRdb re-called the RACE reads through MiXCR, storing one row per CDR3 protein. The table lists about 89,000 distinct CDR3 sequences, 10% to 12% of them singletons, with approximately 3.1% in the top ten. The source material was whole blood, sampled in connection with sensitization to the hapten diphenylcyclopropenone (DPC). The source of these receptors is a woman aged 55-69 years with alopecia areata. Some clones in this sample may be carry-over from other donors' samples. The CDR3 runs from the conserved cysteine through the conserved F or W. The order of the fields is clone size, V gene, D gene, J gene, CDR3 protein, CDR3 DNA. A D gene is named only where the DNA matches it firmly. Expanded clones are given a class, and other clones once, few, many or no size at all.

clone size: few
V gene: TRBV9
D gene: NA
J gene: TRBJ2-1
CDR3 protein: CASSSLEGGPTRVQFF
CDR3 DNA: TGTGCCAGCAGCTCCCTAGAGGGGGGGCCGACTAGGGTGCAGTTCTTC

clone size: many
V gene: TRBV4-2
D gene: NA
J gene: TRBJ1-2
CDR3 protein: CASSQVPTEARGYTF
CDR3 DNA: TGTGCCAGCAGCCAAGTCCCCACCGAGGCTAGGGGCTACACCTTC

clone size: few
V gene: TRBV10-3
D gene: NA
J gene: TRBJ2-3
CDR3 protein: CAISSRGSGTDTQYF
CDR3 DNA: TGTGCCATCAGTAGTCGAGGGAGCGGCACAGATACGCAGTATTTT

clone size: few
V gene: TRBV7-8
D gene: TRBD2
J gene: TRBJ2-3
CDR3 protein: CASSPRTSGGYSDTQYF
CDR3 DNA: TGTGCCAGCAGCCCACGGACTAGCGGGGGCTACTCAGATACGCAGTATTTT

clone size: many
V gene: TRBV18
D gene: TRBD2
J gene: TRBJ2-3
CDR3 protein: CASSPAGEGTDTQYF
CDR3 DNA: TGTGCCAGCTCACCAGCGGGAGAGGGCACAGATACGCAGTATTTT

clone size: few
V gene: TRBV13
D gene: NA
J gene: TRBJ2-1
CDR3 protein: CASSGGQTRWNEQFF
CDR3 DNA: TGTGCCAGCAGCGGTGGGCAGACTAGGTGGAATGAGCAGTTCTTC

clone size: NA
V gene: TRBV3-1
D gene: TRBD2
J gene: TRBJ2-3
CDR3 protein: CASSPLWGGSTDTQYF
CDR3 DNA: TGTGCCAGCAGCCCCCTCTGGGGGGGTAGCACAGATACGCAGTATTTT

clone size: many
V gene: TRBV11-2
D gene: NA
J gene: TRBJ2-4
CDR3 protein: CASSLSPPPLNIQYF
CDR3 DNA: TGTGCCAGCAGCTTATCCCCGCCTCCCCTGAACATTCAGTACTTC

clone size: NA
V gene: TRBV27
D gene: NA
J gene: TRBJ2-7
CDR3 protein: CASRILQGNSNEQYF
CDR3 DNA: TGTGCCAGCAGGATACTCCAGGGTAATTCGAACGAGCAGTACTTC

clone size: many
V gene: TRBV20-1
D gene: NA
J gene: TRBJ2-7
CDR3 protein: CSATPYREQYF
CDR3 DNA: TGCAGTGCTACACCGTATCGGGAGCAGTACTTC

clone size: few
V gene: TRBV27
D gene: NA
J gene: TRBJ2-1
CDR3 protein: CASTPQAALNEQFF
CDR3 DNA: TGTGCCAGCACCCCCCAGGCCGCTTTGAATGAGCAGTTCTTC

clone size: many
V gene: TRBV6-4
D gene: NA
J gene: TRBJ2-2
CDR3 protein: CASGTPNTGELFF
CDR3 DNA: TGTGCCAGCGGGACACCGAACACCGGGGAGCTGTTTTTT

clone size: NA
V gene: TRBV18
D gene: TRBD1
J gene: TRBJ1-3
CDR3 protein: CASSPQTTGAVGSGNTIYF
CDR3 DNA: TGTGCCAGCTCACCCCAGACAACAGGGGCCGTGGGCTCTGGAAACACCATATATTTT

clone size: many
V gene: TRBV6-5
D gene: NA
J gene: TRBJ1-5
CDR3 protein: CASSPTQGRQPQHF
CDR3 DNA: TGTGCCAGCAGTCCCACACAGGGACGTCAGCCCCAGCATTTT

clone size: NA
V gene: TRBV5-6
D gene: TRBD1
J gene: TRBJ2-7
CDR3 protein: CASSLLGQGYYEQYF
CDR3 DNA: TGTGCCAGCAGCTTGCTGGGACAGGGGTACTACGAGCAGTACTTC

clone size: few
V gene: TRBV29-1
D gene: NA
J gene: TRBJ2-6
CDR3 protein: CSAESGANVLTF
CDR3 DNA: TGCAGCGCAGAGTCTGGGGCCAACGTCCTGACTTTC

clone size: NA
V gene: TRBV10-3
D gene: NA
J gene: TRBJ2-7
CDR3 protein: CAIRSGRVEQYF
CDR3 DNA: TGTGCCATCAGGTCGGGTAGAGTCGAGCAGTACTTC

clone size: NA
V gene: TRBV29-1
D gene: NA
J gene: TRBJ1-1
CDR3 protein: CSVEVPKVWTEAFF
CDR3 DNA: TGCAGCGTTGAAGTCCCTAAGGTGTGGACTGAAGCTTTCTTT

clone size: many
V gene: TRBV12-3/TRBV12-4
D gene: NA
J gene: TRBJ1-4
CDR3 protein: CASGSGWGTTNEKLFF
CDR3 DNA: TGTGCCAGCGGCAGTGGGTGGGGGACAACTAATGAAAAACTGTTTTTT

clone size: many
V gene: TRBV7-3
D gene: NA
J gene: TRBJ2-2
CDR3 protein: CASSLSLGGTGELFF
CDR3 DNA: TGTGCCAGCAGCTTATCCCTGGGGGGTACCGGGGAGCTGTTTTTT

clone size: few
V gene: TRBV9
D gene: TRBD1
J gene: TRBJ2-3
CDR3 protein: CASSPRTGETDTQYF
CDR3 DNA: TGTGCCAGCAGCCCGCGGACAGGGGAAACGGATACGCAGTATTTT

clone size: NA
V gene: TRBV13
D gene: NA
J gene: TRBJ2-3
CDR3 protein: CASSLGPRLPNTDTQYF
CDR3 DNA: TGTGCCAGCAGCTTAGGGCCCAGGCTACCAAACACAGATACGCAGTATTTT

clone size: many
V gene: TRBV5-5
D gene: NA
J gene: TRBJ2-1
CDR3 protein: CASSLRGNPYNEQFF
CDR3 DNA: TGTGCCAGCAGCTTAAGGGGTAACCCCTACAATGAGCAGTTCTTC

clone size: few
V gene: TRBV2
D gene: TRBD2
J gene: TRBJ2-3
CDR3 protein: CASGAGGTSTDTQYF
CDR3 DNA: TGTGCCAGCGGAGCGGGGGGGACTAGCACAGATACGCAGTATTTT

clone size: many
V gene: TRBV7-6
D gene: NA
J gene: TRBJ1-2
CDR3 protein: CASSPGLQGGGYTF
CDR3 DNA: TGTGCCAGCAGCCCCGGACTACAGGGTGGTGGCTACACCTTC

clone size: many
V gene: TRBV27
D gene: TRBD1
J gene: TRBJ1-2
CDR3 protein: CASSFEGALRYGYTF
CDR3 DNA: TGTGCCAGCAGTTTTGAGGGGGCGCTCCGCTATGGCTACACCTTC

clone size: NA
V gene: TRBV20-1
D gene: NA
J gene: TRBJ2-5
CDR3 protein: CSAPLSVQETQYF
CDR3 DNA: TGCAGTGCCCCCCTATCGGTACAAGAGACCCAGTACTTC